Shown below are 23 T cell receptor beta chains from a single sample sequenced in a study of T cell repertoires in cytomegalovirus infection. Their antigens remain unidentified. Each CDR3 protein is one row after TCRdb ran MiXCR on the reads. The sample has about 830,000 distinct CDR3 sequences, 32% seen once. The starting material was cultured CD8+ T cells from PBMCs, obtained from culture after CMV antigen stimulation. Receptors were obtained from a human donor in good health (CMV status not recorded). Some clones in this sample may be carry-over from other donors' samples.

Of note for this clonotype: An end of the junction differs from the germline gene, which may be a read error. The gene calls are TRBV4-1 and TRBJ2-3; weak D call: TRBD2 (7 bases). Germline assignment: CDR1 MGHRA and CDR2 YSYEKL. The CDR3 is made up of 16 amino acids. For the CDR3, the DNA is TGTGCCAGCAGCCAAGAGGGCGGGGGCCCCGGTAATACGCAGTATTTT. Amino acids: CASSQEGGGPGNTQYF.

The rearrangement links TRBV20-1 to TRBJ1-5; D is perhaps TRBD1 (5 bases). The CDR3 has 16 residues. Germline CDR1 is DFQATT and CDR2 is SNEGSKA (reference sequence). V lost 3 bases to trimming and J lost 1 base, with 16 bases between them. The CDR3 here is CSASLSGKTSNQPQHF. CDR3 DNA: TGCAGTGCTAGTCTCTCAGGGAAGACGAGCAATCAGCCCCAGCATTTT.

The chain employs TRBV19 and TRBJ2-3; D unresolved. Between the trimmed V and J ends, which lost 5 bases and 5 bases, there was a span of 14 bases. Germline CDR1 LNHDA, CDR2 SQIVND (reference sequence). The CDR3 spans 14 residues. The CDR3 nucleotides are TGTGCCAGTAGTTCAACCATCAAGAGAGATACGCAGTATTTT. The encoded protein is CASSSTIKRDTQYF.

This clonotype was counted a few times. V usage is TRBV7-3 and J usage is TRBJ2-3; 8 positions match TRBD2. J was trimmed by 2 bases and V by 1 base; bases with no gene match: 14. The CDR3 runs to 19 residues. Per germline, CDR1 SGHTA and CDR2 FQGTGA. CDR3 region: CASSLRASSGGIYTDTQYF. The CDR3 DNA reads TGTGCCAGCAGCTTAAGGGCTTCGAGCGGGGGTATCTACACAGATACGCAGTATTTT.

The chain employs TRBV29-1 and TRBJ1-2; no reliable D call. V was clipped by 2 bases and J by 7 bases, with 11 bases between them. The V gene's germline CDR1 is SQVTM and CDR2 ANQGSEA. This CDR3 contains 12 residues. Written as DNA, the CDR3 is TGCAGCGTTGAATTACGGGATGGTGGCTACACCTTC. Its translation: CSVELRDGGYTF.

The genes are TRBV20-1 and TRBJ2-2, with D unresolved. The CDR3 extends over 11 amino acids. V was shortened by 3 bases and J by 8 bases, with 7 bases between the two germline ends. CDR1 DFQATT and CDR2 SNEGSKA come from the germline V gene (reference sequence). The CDR3 is CSASTRGELFF. CDR3 bases: TGCAGTGCTAGTACGCGGGGGGAGCTGTTTTTT.

The CDR3 spells CASSPRQGTYQPQHF. CDR3 coding DNA: TGCGCCAGCAGCCCTCGACAGGGGACCTATCAGCCCCAGCATTTT. This chain links TRBV4-3 with TRBJ1-5, with 8 bases fitting TRBD1. Germline-derived CDR1 and CDR2 are LGHNA and YSLEER. J lost 5 bases, V lost 4 bases, and 7 bases had no gene match. This CDR3 has 15 residues.

This clonotype was detected many times. The chain carries TRBV7-2 and TRBJ2-2; D unclear. The germline V gene has CDR1 SGHTA and CDR2 FQGNSA. The ends were cut back, 5 bases at V and 2 bases at J, with 21 bases in the middle. CDR3 length: 18 residues. CDR3 nucleotides: TGTGCCAGCAGCCCTGGGCACTTGATTGGGGTAAACACCGGGGAGCTGTTTTTT. Its translation: CASSPGHLIGVNTGELFF.

This clonotype came up a few times. This rearrangement joins TRBV27 to TRBJ1-5; D not certain. The CDR3 covers 14 residues. The germline V gene has CDR1 MNHEY and CDR2 SMNVEV (reference sequence). V lost 5 bases and J lost 7, with 15 bases in between. CDR3 region: CASSLDNPAQPQHF. The DNA for the CDR3 is TGTGCCAGCAGTCTAGACAATCCGGCCCAGCCCCAGCATTTT.

The gene calls are TRBV6-6 and TRBJ2-7; 7 bases fit TRBD1. The CDR3 is 12 residues long. Trimming cost V 10 bases and J 2 bases; bases outside gene matches: 5. Germline-derived CDR1 and CDR2 are MNHNY and SVGAGI (reference sequence). The CDR3 reads CATLQGPYEQYF. In nucleotides, the CDR3 is TGTGCCACCTTACAGGGGCCCTACGAGCAGTACTTC.

This clonotype was seen only a few times. The chain links TRBV27 to TRBJ1-6, with D possibly being TRBD1 (6 bases). V was cut by 8 bases and J by 7 bases, with 15 bases left in between. In germline, CDR1 is MNHEY, CDR2 SMNVEV (reference sequence). The CDR3 has 14 amino acids. Written as DNA, the CDR3 is TGTGCCAGCTCCGTTCGGGGGCCCAATTCACCCCTCCACTTT. It encodes CASSVRGPNSPLHF.

The genes are TRBV19 and TRBJ2-1; D tentatively fits TRBD1 or TRBD2 (5 bases each). Germline assignment: CDR1 LNHDA and CDR2 SQIVND (reference sequence). V lost 0 bases and J 4 bases, leaving 16 bases between the germline ends. The CDR3 covers 17 residues. DNA for the CDR3: TGTGCCAGTAGTATAGATTCGGGGCTCCTACCTTACAATGAGCAGTTCTTC. As protein: CASSIDSGLLPYNEQFF.

This rearrangement joins TRBV10-3 to TRBJ2-5; perhaps TRBD1 as D (5 bases). Trimming left V 7 bases short and J 1 base short, with 10 bases between. CDR1 ENHRY and CDR2 SYGVKD come from the germline V gene. CDR3 length: 13 amino acids. DNA for the CDR3: TGTGCCATCACGCCTGACAGCCAAGAGACCCAGTACTTC. Translating gives CAITPDSQETQYF.

The rearrangement joins TRBV28 to TRBJ2-3; 10 nucleotides match TRBD2. The germline V gene encodes CDR1 MDHEN and CDR2 SYDVKM. Trimming took 5 bases from V and 7 from J; bases not matched to a gene: 12. The CDR3 has 16 residues. The CDR3 DNA reads as TGTGCCAGCAGTCTTAGACCGGGGACTAGCGTGCATACGCAGTATTTT. Translated: CASSLRPGTSVHTQYF.

This clonotype came up a few times. J is TRBJ2-3 and V is TRBV27, with a possible D match to TRBD1 (6 bases). This CDR3 contains 15 residues. CDR1 is MNHEY and CDR2 is SMNVEV in the germline V gene (reference sequence). The V end was cut by 4 bases, the J end by 0 bases, with 11 bases between. CDR3 sequence reads: CASSSLRGSTDTQYF. DNA for the CDR3: TGTGCCAGCAGTTCCCTCAGGGGTAGCACAGATACGCAGTATTTT.

J is TRBJ1-4 and V is TRBV7-9, with D possibly being TRBD1 (5 bases). The CDR3 runs 13 residues. Trimming shortened V by 11 bases and J by 7 bases, and 17 bases separated the two germline ends. Germline V gives CDR1 SEHNR, CDR2 FQNEAQ (reference sequence). CDR3 DNA: TGTGCCGGTAGGGGAATGTCGGGTGAAAAACTGTTTTTT. Residues: CAGRGMSGEKLFF. The variable domain in full, completed from reference TRBV7-9 and TRBJ1-4, reads DTGVSQNPRHKITKRGQNVTFRCDPISEHNRLYWYRQTLGQGPEFLTYFQNEAQLEKSRLLSDRFSAERPKGSFSTLEIQRTEQGDSAMYLCAGRGMSGEKLFFGSGTQLSVL.

The chain joins TRBV29-1 to TRBJ2-7; 11 nucleotides align to TRBD1. Looked up from germline, CDR1 is SQVTM and CDR2 is ANQGSEA. Losses at the gene ends were 7 bases for V and 6 bases for J; bases not matched to a gene: 8. This CDR3 contains 13 residues. In DNA form, the CDR3 reads TGCAGCGCCCGGACAGGGGGCAACGGCGAGCAGTACTTC. Amino acids: CSARTGGNGEQYF.

This clonotype showed up just a few times. This chain uses TRBV2 with TRBJ1-1, with a weak D call TRBD1 (6 bases). CDR1 is SNHLY, CDR2 FYNNEI, per germline. V was cut by 3 bases and J by 11 bases, with 19 bases left in between. The CDR3 runs to 14 residues. The CDR3 sequence: CASSERYRAEDAFF. CDR3 nucleotide sequence: TGTGCCAGCAGTGAGAGGTACAGGGCGGAAGATGCTTTCTTT.

Note on this clonotype: This clone may be a read error of a much larger clone one base away. The V call is TRBV7-2, the J call TRBJ2-7; D might be TRBD2 (6 bases). Germline V lookup: CDR1 SGHTA, CDR2 FQGNSA. This CDR3 has 16 amino acids. This CDR3 is CANSSASGLSSYEQYF. In nucleotides, the CDR3 is TGTGCCAACAGCTCCGCCAGCGGGTTAAGCTCCTACGAGCAGTACTTC.

The V and J genes are TRBV2 and TRBJ2-1, with 11 bases matching TRBD2. The germline CDR1 and CDR2 sequences are SNHLY and FYNNEI. V lost 4 bases, J lost 7 bases, and 3 bases stayed unmatched. The CDR3 length is 14 residues. The CDR3 here is CASSVAGGRNEQFF. In DNA form, the CDR3 reads TGTGCCAGCAGTGTAGCGGGGGGGCGAAATGAGCAGTTCTTC. Full variable domain (remainder filled in from reference TRBV2 and TRBJ2-1): EPEVTQTPSHQVTQMGQEVILRCVPISNHLYFYWYRQILGQKVEFLVSFYNNEISEKSEIFDDQFSVERPDGSNFTLKIRSTKLEDSAMYFCASSVAGGRNEQFFGPGTRLTVL.

This clonotype was seen a few times. The chain combines TRBV4-1 with TRBJ1-2; 10 bases are a match to TRBD1. The CDR3 runs 14 residues. Germline V gene data show CDR1 as MGHRA and CDR2 as YSYEKL. Losses at the gene ends were 1 base for V and 6 bases for J; bases not matched to a gene: 2. In nucleotides, the CDR3 is TGCGCCAGCAGCCAAGGGACAGGGGGTAATGGCTACACCTTC. It codes for CASSQGTGGNGYTF.

Concerning this clonotype itself: One end of the junction varies from germline; a read error may be responsible. The genes are TRBV7-4 and TRBJ1-2; D unresolved. In germline, CDR1 is SGHVT, CDR2 SQSDAQ. CDR3 size: 11 residues. In nucleotides, the CDR3 is TGTGCCAGCCGCTTCCGGTATGGCTACACCTTC. Residues: CASRFRYGYTF.

The chain employs TRBV27 and TRBJ1-1, with no clear D. The V end was cut by 7 bases, the J end by 1 base, with 10 bases between. From germline, CDR1 is MNHEY and CDR2 SMNVEV (reference sequence). CDR3 length: 13 residues. CDR3 region: CASTPPGNTEAFF. DNA for the CDR3: TGTGCCAGCACCCCCCCAGGGAACACTGAAGCTTTCTTT.